This T cell receptor (beta chain) was recovered during a study of blood T cell repertoires in COVID-19. Overall study context: Sample material is recorded as cDNA or gDNA derived from T cells, B-cell-depleted T cells, or PBMCs.

Trimming pared 9 bases from V and 0 bases from J, leaving 18 bases between. The V gene's germline CDR1 is MDHEN and CDR2 SYDVKM. CDR3 length equals 16 residues. Only a few counts were recorded for this clone. Authors' data handling: Counts of nucleated cells, estimated from reference gene primer amplification, were obtained. Libraries were prepared by immunoSEQ multiplex PCR; TCRdb keeps only in-frame clonotypes and omits some of them. The V and J calls and clone size were taken over from that table, and D and trimming were inferred from the DNA. The sample has approximately 260,000 clones; about nine tenths are singletons.

V and J are TRBV28 and TRBJ1-5; D is perhaps TRBD1 (6 bases). This clonotype was sampled from a man aged 55 to 70 who had recovered from COVID-19. Sequencing was carried out using peripheral blood. Here the CDR3 reads CASSIQGSYSNQPQHF. DNA for the CDR3: TGTGCCAGTAGCATTCAGGGGAGCTATAGCAATCAGCCCCAGCATTTT.